This T cell receptor (beta chain) came from a study of cytomegalovirus exposure and HLA in healthy donors (TCRdb year 2017). Background for the entire study: An earlier analysis of approximately 550 of the donors reported approximately 300 Gb of sequence data and 117 million unique TCR beta sequences from 150 million to 200 million T cells. About 310 gigabases of sequencing data and approximately 93 million unique TCR sequences were included in an early release covering around 600 HLA-typed donors. The genetic ancestry cluster associated with self-reported Caucasian donors included 81% of the roughly 400 genotyped donors. The study aimed to test whether signatures of past pathogen exposure could be identified by cataloging public T cell receptors. The study profiled the T cell repertoires of about 720 subjects by immunosequencing and related them to cytomegalovirus serostatus. Along with the roughly 670-subject first cohort, a separate validation cohort of 120 different subjects was used. The study combined high-throughput TCR immunosequencing, statistical association of individual TCRs with disease status, and machine learning to predict cytomegalovirus infection status. To study patterns of TCR occurrence, a later analysis re-analyzed previously published TCR beta repertoires from more than 550 donors and added high-resolution HLA genotyping. In the later analysis, no new phenotypic data were used to find candidate immune exposures; instead, reliance was placed on TCR beta sequences and their occurrence across donors. An earlier analysis of around 640 of the donors used high-throughput TCR beta sequencing to judge whether each TCR beta V gene segment behaved as functional or pseudogenic. Alongside the repertoire data, information on donor age, sex, ethnicity and CMV serostatus was compiled. In a later genetic analysis, genome-wide SNP genotypes for about 55% of the roughly 670 donors were used, and that subset was treated as a discovery cohort. All discovery cohort repertoires had been generated using a single sequencing platform. Class I and class II HLA loci were covered by the typing at four-digit resolution. The number of donors typed differed by locus, with about 629-630 for A, B, C, DRB1 and DQB1, roughly 520 for DQA1, some 570 for DPA1, and approximately 470 for DPB1. About five DR-DQ haplotypes were treated as single units for association and clustering because of strong linkage in the cohort. On average, around 230,000 unique TCR beta nucleotide sequences were sequenced per donor among a few hundred genotyped donors of the cohort, with roughly 18% of those sequences being non-productive. What the authors observed across the whole study: Assigning TCR associations to individual alleles was difficult when HLA alleles, especially DR and DQ, strongly co-occurred. In an earlier analysis of roughly 560 of the donors, most TCR beta V segments were observed in productive rearrangements about 90% or about 30% of the time, broadly matching IMGT annotations. In vitro tests confirmed that a few of the cytomegalovirus-associated TCR beta chains recognize cytomegalovirus antigens. Specific HLA alleles were associated with around 18,000 TCR beta sequences at a false discovery rate of 0.05 in a later analysis. This cohort had only TCR beta chains sequenced, and the lack of alpha or paired-chain data limited which features could be detected. V-gene and J-gene trimming of TCR beta chains was associated with a missense DCLRE1C variant in a later genetic analysis, and the association was replicated in an independent cohort. A later analysis found that TCR association rates varied across HLA loci, with DRB1 alleles showing the most associated TCRs and HLA-C alleles the fewest. Because counts were too low, under 20 rarely observed V segments, including chromosome 9 orphons, were left out of the earlier analysis of several hundred of the donors. The presence/absence analyses assumed that sequencing depth was roughly uniform across donors, and that assumption may not be true. The study gave a list of about 160 TCR beta chains associated with cytomegalovirus. While some public TCRs were present in many individuals, most TCR sequences turned up only very rarely across donors. In a later analysis, several top co-occurrence clusters were reported to appear linked to parvovirus B19, influenza, CMV and Epstein-Barr virus. Some IMGT-functional V segments, including TRBV6-2 and TRBV6-3, could not be distinguished by the 87-base-pair reads and were therefore excluded. A later analysis found that HLA-associated TCR beta chains were more clonally expanded and had lower generation probabilities than equally common non-associated chains. It was suggested by the authors that the approach could potentially be generalized to other disease states and immunological phenotypes. The sequencing pipeline was judged likely to have produced a cluster of highly shared sequence variants as a technical artifact. A further reported finding was that TCR beta sequences accurately predicted the HLA-A and HLA-B alleles for most subjects in the first cohort. CMV serostatus was the only immune exposure information available for the cohort. A later genetic analysis reported fewer N-insertions in productive TCRs among donors in an Asian-associated ancestry cluster than the roughly 700-donor mean. The classifier was reported to diagnose cytomegalovirus status with high specificity and sensitivity in both the original and validation cohorts. Most CMV-associated TCR beta chains appeared to be HLA-restricted in a later analysis, and the HLA associations seemed to be driven largely by CMV exposure. Because HLA typing was unavailable for some donors at each locus, only the typed subset was used in association tests. Linkage disequilibrium might explain the correlated functional status among segregating V segments, but an unknown experimental factor could not be excluded.

Including the terminal cysteine and phenylalanine, the CDR3 comprises 18 residues. Just CDR3 DNA is preserved here, 54 bases in frame from base 1. V and J are trimmed by 1 base and 0 bases, and the gene matches miss 7 bases of the junction. CDR1 SGHTA and CDR2 FQGNSA were looked up in the germline V gene. The library came from the immunoSEQ multiplex PCR assay. A mixture of 60 forward primers for TCR Vbeta segments and 13 reverse primers for TCR Jbeta segments was used in the multiplex PCR. The CDR3 region of rearranged TCR beta genes was amplified from genomic DNA by a multiplex PCR assay. Amplified TCR beta libraries were sequenced as 87-base-pair reads on the Illumina HiSeq System. Concerning the study's data processing: Across the 700 or so repertoires, a later analysis counted 60 million to 90 million unique TCR beta chains, 9 million to 14 million of which were shared by at least two donors. Raw reads were error-corrected and collapsed into unique sequences by a nearest-neighbor algorithm in which closely related sequences were merged to remove PCR and sequencing errors. To assign V, D and J gene segments, CDR3 sequences were aligned to IMGT reference sequences. For a sequence to be retained, a match of at least six nucleotides was required to both a V gene segment and a J gene segment. A rearrangement counted as productive if the CDR3 had no stop codons and remained in frame with V and J, and every other rearrangement counted as non-productive. CDR3 was defined according to IMGT convention as the region running from the second conserved V-encoded cysteine to the conserved J-encoded phenylalanine. Sequences without an unambiguous match to a single V gene segment were excluded from the earlier analysis of about 640 of the donors. An earlier analysis of fewer than 750 of the donors classified V segments as functional when productive rearrangements were above 56.7% and as segregating when the standard deviation between donors was above 5%. To diagnose cytomegalovirus status from the catalog of TCR beta chain sequences, a statistical classification framework was built. In a later analysis, TCR nucleotide sequences were compared against IMGT/GENE-DB human TR gene sequences so that V and J genes could be assigned. The TCRdist pipeline was used in a later analysis to assign CDR3 sequences and most-parsimonious VDJ recombination scenarios. In a later analysis, each TCR beta chain was defined by its CDR3 amino acid sequence together with its V-gene family, and reads without a unique V-gene family were excluded. A later analysis removed 500 to 650 highly shared, low-generation-probability nucleotide sequences to deal with suspected cross-contamination and a sequencing artifact. In a later analysis, a clonal expansion index was calculated for each public chain from normalized within-repertoire ranks of inferred template counts. In a later analysis, generation probabilities were computed with a VDJ recombination model fitted to out-of-frame rearrangements, and the resulting probabilities were checked against IGoR. In a later analysis, hypergeometric tests were used to score TCR-TCR, TCR-HLA and TCR-CMV co-occurrence, with a repertoire-size bias correction applied to TCR pairs. A later analysis estimated false discovery rates by permuting HLA or CMV assignments 20 times. In a later analysis, co-occurring TCRs were grouped with DBSCAN, and TCRdist sequence similarity was added when clustering was performed within HLA-allele-positive subsets. Repertoires with fewer than 30,000 or more than 120,000 public chains, plus five repertoires with anomalous nucleotide sharing, were excluded from co-occurrence clustering. TCRdb limited this immuneACCESS table to in-frame rearrangements with V and J called. A share of clones is missing; checked studies link under half to unresolved V genes, and the rest is unexplained. For V, J and clone size, that table is used; D and trimming come from the DNA. Within this sample are a few hundred thousand clones, with 65% to 85% of them counted one time only. The ten largest clones represent just under 3% of the sample.

As for this clone: It lacks a known antigen. No base-level quality is on record; no much larger clone is a single base apart.

The cohort consisted of 666 healthy bone marrow donors. At the time of sampling, every cohort member was nominally healthy, though immune exposures that went unrecorded were likely present. The donor was CMV seronegative and belonged to the group of several hundred seronegative cohort members. A peripheral blood sample was collected from each donor, and TCR beta sequencing was performed on peripheral blood mononuclear cells. The Qiagen DNeasy Blood Extraction Kit was used to extract genomic DNA from the blood cell samples. Sequencing was carried out using PBMCs. The receptor chain draws on TRBV7-2 and TRBJ1-3, with TRBD1 matching 9 junction bases. The clonotype originates from a woman aged 30 to 39 in good health and CMV-seronegative. CDR3 reads: CASSLVFDRGSSGNTIYF. The DNA sequence is as follows: TGTGCCAGCAGCTTAGTCTTTGACAGGGGGAGCTCTGGAAACACCATATATTTT.